This T cell receptor (beta chain) was obtained from a study of T cells of healthy individuals. TCRdb recomputed calls from the 5' RACE reads with MiXCR, one row per CDR3 protein. The top ten clones hold around 6.9% of a sample with roughly 76,000 distinct CDR3 sequences, approximately 5.4% of them seen once. Between the trimmed V and J ends, which lost 5 bases and 7 bases, there was a span of 11 bases. Germline values: CDR1 MDHEN, CDR2 SYDVKM. This CDR3 is built from 13 residues. This sequence originates from a female donor in good health. The chain recombines TRBV28 with TRBJ2-2, with D unresolved. The CDR3 nucleotides read TGTGCCAGCAGTCCGCAGAGGTGCGGGGAGCTGTTTTTT. It is translated as CASSPQRCGELFF.